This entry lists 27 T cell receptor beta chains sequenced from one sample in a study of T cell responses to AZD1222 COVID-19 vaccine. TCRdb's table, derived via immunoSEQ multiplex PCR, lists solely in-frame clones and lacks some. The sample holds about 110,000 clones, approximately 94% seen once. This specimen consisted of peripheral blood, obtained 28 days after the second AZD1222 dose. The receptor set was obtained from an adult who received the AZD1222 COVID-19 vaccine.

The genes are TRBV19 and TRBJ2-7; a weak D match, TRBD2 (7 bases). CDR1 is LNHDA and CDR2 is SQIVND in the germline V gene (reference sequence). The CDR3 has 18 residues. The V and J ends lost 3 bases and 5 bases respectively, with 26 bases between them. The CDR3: CASSMGLGWGGAEDEQYF. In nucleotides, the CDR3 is TGTGCCAGTAGTATGGGTCTAGGTTGGGGGGGGGCCGAGGACGAGCAGTACTTC.

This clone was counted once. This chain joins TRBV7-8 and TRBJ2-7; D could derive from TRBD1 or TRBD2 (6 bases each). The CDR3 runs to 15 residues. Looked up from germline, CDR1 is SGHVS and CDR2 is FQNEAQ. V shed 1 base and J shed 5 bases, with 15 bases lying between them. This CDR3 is CASSLGLGGIHEQYF. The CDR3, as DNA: TGTGCCAGCAGCTTAGGACTAGGGGGGATCCACGAGCAGTACTTC.

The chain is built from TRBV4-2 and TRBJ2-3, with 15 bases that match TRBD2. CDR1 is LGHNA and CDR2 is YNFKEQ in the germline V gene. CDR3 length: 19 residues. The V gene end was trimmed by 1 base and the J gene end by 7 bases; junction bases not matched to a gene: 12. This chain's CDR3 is CASSQASRGLAGGVYTQYF. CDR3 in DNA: TGTGCCAGCAGCCAAGCTTCGAGGGGACTAGCGGGAGGTGTGTATACGCAGTATTTT.

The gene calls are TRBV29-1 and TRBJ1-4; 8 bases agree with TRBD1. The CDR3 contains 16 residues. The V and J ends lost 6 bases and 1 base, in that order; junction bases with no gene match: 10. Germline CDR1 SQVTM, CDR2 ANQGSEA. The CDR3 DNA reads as TGCAGCGTCGACGGAGGCAGGGGGCGAACTAATGAAAAACTGTTTTTT. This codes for CSVDGGRGRTNEKLFF.

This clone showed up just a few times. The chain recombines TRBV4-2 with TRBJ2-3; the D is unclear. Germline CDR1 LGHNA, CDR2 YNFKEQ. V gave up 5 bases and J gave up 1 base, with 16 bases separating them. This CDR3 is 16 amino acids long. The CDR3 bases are TGTGCCAGCAGCGTGAAGCCAGCTTCGGGCACAGATACGCAGTATTTT. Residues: CASSVKPASGTDTQYF.

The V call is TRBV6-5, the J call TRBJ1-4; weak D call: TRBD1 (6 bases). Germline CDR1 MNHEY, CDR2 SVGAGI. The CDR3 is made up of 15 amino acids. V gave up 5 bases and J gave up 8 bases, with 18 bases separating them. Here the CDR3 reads CASSQYQGPGEKLFF. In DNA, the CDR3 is TGTGCCAGCAGTCAATATCAGGGGCCAGGAGAAAAACTGTTTTTT.

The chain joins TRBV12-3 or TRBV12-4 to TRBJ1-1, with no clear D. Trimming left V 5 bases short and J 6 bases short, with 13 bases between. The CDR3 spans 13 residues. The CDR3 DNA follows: TGTGCCAGCAGTCCCACTGGACGGCCTGAAGCTTTCTTT. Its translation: CASSPTGRPEAFF.

CDR3 DNA sequence: TGTGCCAGCAGCCGAAATCTAGGGTCCCTCTACAATGAGCAGTTCTTC. Translation: CASSRNLGSLYNEQFF. The gene calls are TRBV6-2 or TRBV6-3 and TRBJ2-1; D is unresolved. The CDR3 is made up of 16 amino acids. The germline CDR1 and CDR2 sequences are MNHEY and SVGEGT. Trimming shortened V by 6 bases and J by 3 bases, and 18 bases separated the two germline ends.

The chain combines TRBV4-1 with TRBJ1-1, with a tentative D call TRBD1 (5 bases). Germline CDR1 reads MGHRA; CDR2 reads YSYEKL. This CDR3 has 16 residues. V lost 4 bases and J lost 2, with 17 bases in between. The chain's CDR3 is CASSPRVIVGNTEAFF. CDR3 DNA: TGCGCCAGCAGCCCCAGGGTTATCGTCGGTAACACTGAAGCTTTCTTT.

This chain's CDR3 is CAWSTLTNYGYTF. CDR3 coding DNA: TGTGCCTGGAGTACGTTGACTAACTATGGCTACACCTTC. The chain links TRBV30 to TRBJ1-2; D not resolved. The CDR3 loop spans 13 amino acids. Between the trimmed V and J ends, which lost 2 bases and 0 bases, there was a span of 7 bases. Germline CDR1 reads GTSNPN; CDR2 reads SVGIG (reference sequence).

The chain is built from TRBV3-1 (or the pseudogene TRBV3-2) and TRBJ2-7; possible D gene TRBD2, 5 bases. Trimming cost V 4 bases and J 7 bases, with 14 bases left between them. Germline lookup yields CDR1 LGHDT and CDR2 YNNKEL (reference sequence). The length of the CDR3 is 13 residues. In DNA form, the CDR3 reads TGTGCCAGCAGCCTAGGACGTTCGGGAGAGCAGTACTTC. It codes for CASSLGRSGEQYF.

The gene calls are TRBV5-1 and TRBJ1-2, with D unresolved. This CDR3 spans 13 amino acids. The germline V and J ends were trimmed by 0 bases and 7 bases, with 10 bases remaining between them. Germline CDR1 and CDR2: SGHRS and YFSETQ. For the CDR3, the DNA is TGCGCCAGCAGCTTGGAGGGCTCGGCTGGCTACACCTTC. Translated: CASSLEGSAGYTF.

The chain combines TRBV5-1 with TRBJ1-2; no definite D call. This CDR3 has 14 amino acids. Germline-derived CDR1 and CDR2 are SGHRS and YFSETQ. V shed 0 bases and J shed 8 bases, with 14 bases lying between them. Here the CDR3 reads CASSLGSGHLGYTF. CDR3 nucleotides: TGCGCCAGCAGCTTGGGCTCTGGTCACCTGGGCTACACCTTC.

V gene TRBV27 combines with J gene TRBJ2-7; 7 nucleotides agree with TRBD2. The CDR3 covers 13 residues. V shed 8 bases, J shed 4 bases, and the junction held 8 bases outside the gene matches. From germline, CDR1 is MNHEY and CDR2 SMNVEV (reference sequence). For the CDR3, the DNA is TGTGCCAGCTCCCCGGGACTACATTACGAGCAGTACTTC. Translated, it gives CASSPGLHYEQYF.

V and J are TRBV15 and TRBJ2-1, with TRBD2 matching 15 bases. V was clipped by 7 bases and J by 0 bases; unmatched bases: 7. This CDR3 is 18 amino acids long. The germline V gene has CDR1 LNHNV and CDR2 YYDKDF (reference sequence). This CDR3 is CATTGTSGRPSSYNEQFF. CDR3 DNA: TGTGCCACCACCGGGACTAGCGGGAGGCCTTCCTCCTACAATGAGCAGTTCTTC.

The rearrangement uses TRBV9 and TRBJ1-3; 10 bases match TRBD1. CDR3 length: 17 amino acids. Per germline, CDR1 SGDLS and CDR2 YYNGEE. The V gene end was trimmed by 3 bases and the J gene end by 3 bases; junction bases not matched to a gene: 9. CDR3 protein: CASSAGTGVSFGNTIYF. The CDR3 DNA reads TGTGCCAGCAGCGCCGGGACAGGGGTATCTTTTGGAAACACCATATATTTT.

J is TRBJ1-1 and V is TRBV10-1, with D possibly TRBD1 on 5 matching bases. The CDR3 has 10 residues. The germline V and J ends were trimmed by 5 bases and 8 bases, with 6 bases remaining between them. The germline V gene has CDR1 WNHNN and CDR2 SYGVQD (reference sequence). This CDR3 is CASSPGEAFF. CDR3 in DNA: TGCGCCAGCAGTCCAGGGGAAGCTTTCTTT.

CDR3 loop: CASGIGGTILGYTF. The CDR3 region has the DNA TGTGCCAGCGGCATCGGGGGGACAATCCTTGGCTACACCTTC. This chain uses TRBV5-6 with TRBJ1-2; TRBD1 is a possible D gene (6 bases). The V end was cut by 7 bases, the J end by 7 bases, with 20 bases between. CDR3 length equals 14 residues. In germline, CDR1 is SGHDT, CDR2 YYEEEE.

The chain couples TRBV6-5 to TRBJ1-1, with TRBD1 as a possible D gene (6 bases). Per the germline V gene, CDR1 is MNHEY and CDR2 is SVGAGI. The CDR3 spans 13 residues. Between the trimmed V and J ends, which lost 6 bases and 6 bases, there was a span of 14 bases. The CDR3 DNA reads TGTGCCAGCAGAGGGGGGAGGGTAGCTGAAGCTTTCTTT. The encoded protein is CASRGGRVAEAFF.

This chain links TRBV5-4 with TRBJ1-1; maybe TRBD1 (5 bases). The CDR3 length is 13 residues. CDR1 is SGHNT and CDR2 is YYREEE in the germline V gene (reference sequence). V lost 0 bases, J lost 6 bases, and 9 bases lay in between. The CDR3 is CASSLGGGAEAFF. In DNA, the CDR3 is TGTGCCAGCAGCTTGGGGGGGGGTGCTGAAGCTTTCTTT.

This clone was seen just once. The CDR3 sequence is CASSQPGIQRTSTDTQYF. The CDR3 coding sequence is TGTGCCAGCAGCCAGCCCGGAATTCAAAGAACTAGCACAGATACGCAGTATTTT. The J gene is TRBJ2-3, the V gene TRBV3-1 (or the pseudogene TRBV3-2); D not certain. V lost 3 bases and J 0 bases, leaving 19 bases between the germline ends. The CDR3 has 18 residues. CDR1 and CDR2 from the germline V gene are LGHDT and YNNKEL (reference sequence).

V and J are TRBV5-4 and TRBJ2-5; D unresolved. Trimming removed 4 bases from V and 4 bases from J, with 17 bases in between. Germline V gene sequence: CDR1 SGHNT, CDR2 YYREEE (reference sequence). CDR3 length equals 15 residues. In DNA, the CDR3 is TGTGCCAGCAGCCCCGAATGGACCCAAGTAGAGACCCAGTACTTC. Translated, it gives CASSPEWTQVETQYF.

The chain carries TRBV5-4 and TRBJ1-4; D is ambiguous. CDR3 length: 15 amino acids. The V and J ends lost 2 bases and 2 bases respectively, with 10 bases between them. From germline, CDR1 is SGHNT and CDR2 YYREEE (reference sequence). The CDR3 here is CASSLGGSTNEKLFF. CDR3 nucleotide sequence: TGTGCCAGCAGCTTAGGAGGGAGCACTAATGAAAAACTGTTTTTT.

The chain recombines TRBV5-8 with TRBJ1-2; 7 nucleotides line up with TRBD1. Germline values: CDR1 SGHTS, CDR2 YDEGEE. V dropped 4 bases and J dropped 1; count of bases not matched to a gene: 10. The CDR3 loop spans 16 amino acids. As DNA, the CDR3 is TGTGCCAGCAGCCGGGAGGGACAGTTAGTTAACTATGGCTACACCTTC. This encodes CASSREGQLVNYGYTF.

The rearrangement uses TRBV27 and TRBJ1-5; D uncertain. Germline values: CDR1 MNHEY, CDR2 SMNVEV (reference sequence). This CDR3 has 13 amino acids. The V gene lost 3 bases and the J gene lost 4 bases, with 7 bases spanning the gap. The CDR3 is CASSFLANQPQHF. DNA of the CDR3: TGTGCCAGCAGTTTTTTGGCGAATCAGCCCCAGCATTTT.

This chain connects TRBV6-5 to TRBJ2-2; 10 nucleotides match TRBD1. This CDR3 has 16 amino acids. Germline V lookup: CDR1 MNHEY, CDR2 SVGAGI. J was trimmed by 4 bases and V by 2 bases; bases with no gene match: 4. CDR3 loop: CASSYTGQGGTGELFF. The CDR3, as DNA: TGTGCCAGCAGTTACACCGGACAGGGGGGCACCGGGGAGCTGTTTTTT.

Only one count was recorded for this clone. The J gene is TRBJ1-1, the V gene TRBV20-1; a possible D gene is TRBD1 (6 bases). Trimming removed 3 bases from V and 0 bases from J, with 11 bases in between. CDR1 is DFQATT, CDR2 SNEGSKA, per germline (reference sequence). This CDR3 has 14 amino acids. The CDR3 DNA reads TGCAGTGCTAGTCAATGGACAGTGAACACTGAAGCTTTCTTT. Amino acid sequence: CSASQWTVNTEAFF.